This entry features one T cell receptor (beta chain) sequence. The target antigen is unknown. CDR3 length: 13 residues. The germline V gene encodes CDR1 SGHAT and CDR2 FQNNGV. Trimming took off 3 bases at V and 1 base at J, with 6 bases between the two ends. Averaging roughly 0.12 L, one heparinised blood draw came from each individual donor. This sample is part of a study of beta chain features in type 1 diabetes. Every bit of the isolated RNA underwent reverse transcription, so sequencing read expressed TCRB transcripts. Mean read depth for naive, central memory and regulatory T cell samples was around 3.8 million reads. Method: immunoSEQ multiplex PCR; TCRdb's copy keeps in-frame clones and lacks some. Among over 300,000 clones listed, around 8% were seen once. The study's findings and limits: With patients and controls alike, PCR might favor shorter templates to an equal degree. Overrepresentation of cells with high TCR expression could result from cDNA sequencing.

Sequencing input: central memory CD4+ T cells from blood. V and J are TRBV11-2 and TRBJ1-1; D gene unclear. The sequence came from a woman aged 18-29 years in good health. DNA for the CDR3: TGTGCCAGCAGCTTCCTTACGAACACTGAAGCTTTCTTT. Translation gives CASSFLTNTEAFF.